Only one count was recorded for the clone carrying this T cell receptor beta chain. This sample stems from a study of chemoradiotherapy in HPV16-positive cancers. Samples were taken several times over chemoradiotherapy. The V gene's germline CDR1 is SGHRS and CDR2 YFSETQ. The V gene lost 3 bases and the J gene lost 0 bases, with 5 bases spanning the gap. CDR3 length equals 13 residues. This table comes from immunoSEQ multiplex PCR, and its TCRdb copy is limited to in-frame clones, with some not included. In the table there are roughly 39,000 clones, around 80% of which are singletons. This TCR was sampled from a human donor with HPV-associated anogenital cancer. This sample comprised blood, obtained from a patient who underwent chemoradiotherapy. The rearrangement links TRBV5-1 to TRBJ2-3; D gene unclear. The CDR3 DNA is TGCGCCAGCAGCTCCCCTAGCACAGATACGCAGTATTTT. Protein: CASSSPSTDTQYF.